This T cell receptor (beta chain) was found in a study of beta chain features in type 1 diabetes. This clone occurred a few times. Each of the CD4+ naive, central memory, regulatory and stem cell-like memory populations was sorted via CD45RO/CCR7/CD25/CD127/CD95/CD27. Expressed TCRB transcripts were sequenced after all isolated RNA was converted to cDNA. There were millions of reads on average in the naive, central memory and regulatory T cell samples. The table came from immunoSEQ multiplex PCR; TCRdb's copy has only in-frame clones and leaves some out. The sample includes 600,000 to 650,000 clones, 15% to 19% seen only once; the top ten take roughly 0.098%. Germline CDR1 reads SNHLY; CDR2 reads FYNNEI. This CDR3 contains 13 residues. V trimming: 6 bases; J trimming: 5 bases; junction bases outside the gene matches: 5.

Input material: naive CD4+ T cells from blood. The sequence was collected from a man younger than 30 in good health. The chain links TRBV2 to TRBJ2-7; 9 bases match TRBD2. The DNA of the CDR3 is TGTGCCAGCAGAGTTAGCGGGAGACACGAGCAGTACTTC. As protein: CASRVSGRHEQYF.